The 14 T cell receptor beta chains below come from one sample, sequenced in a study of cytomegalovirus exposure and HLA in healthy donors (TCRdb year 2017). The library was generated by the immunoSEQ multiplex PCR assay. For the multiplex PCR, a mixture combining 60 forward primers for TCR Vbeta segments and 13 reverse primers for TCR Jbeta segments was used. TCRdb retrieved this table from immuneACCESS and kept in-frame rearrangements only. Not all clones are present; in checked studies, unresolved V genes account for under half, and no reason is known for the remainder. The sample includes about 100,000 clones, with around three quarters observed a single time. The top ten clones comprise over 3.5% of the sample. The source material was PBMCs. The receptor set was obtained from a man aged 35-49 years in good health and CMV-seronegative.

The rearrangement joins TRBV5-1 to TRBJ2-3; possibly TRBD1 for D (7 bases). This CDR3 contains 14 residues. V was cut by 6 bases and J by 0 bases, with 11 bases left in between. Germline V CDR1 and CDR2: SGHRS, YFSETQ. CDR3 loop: CASTGGTSTDTQYF. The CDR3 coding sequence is TGCGCCAGCACAGGGGGGACAAGCACAGATACGCAGTATTTT.

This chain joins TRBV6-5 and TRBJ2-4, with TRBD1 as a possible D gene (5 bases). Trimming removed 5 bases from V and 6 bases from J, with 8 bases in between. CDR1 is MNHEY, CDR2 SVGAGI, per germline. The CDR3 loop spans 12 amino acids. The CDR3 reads CASSGAGNIQYF. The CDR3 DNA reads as TGTGCCAGCAGTGGGGCTGGAAACATTCAGTACTTC.

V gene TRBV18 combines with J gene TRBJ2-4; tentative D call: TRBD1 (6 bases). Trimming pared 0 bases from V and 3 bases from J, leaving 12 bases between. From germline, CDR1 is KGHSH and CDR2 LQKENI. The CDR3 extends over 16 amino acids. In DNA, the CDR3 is TGTGCCAGCTCACCACCGACAGGATCTGGCAAAAACATTCAGTACTTC. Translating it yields CASSPPTGSGKNIQYF.

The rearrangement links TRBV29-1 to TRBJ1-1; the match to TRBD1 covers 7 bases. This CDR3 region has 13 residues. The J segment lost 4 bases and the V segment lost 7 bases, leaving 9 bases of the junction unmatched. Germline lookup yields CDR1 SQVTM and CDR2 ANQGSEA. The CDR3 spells CSAGRQGSTEAFF. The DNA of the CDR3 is TGCAGCGCGGGGAGACAGGGATCCACTGAAGCTTTCTTT.

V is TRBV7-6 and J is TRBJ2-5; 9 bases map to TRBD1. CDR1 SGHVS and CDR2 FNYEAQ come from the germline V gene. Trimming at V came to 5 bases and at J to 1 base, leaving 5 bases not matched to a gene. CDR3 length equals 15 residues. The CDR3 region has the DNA TGTGCCAGCAGCCCACGGGACAGGGCCCAAGAGACCCAGTACTTC. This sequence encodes CASSPRDRAQETQYF.

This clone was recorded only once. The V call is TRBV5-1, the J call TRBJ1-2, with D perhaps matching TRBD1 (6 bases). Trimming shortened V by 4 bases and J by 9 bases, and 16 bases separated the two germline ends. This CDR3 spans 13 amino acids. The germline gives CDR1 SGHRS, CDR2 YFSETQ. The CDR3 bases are TGCGCCAGCAGCGCTCAGGGGCATTTGAGCTACACCTTC. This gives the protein CASSAQGHLSYTF.

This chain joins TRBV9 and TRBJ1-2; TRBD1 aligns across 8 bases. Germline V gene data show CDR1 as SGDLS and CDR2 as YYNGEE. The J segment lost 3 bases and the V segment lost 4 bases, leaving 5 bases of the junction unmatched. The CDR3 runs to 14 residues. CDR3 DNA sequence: TGTGCCAGCAGCCCAGGACAGGGAGACTATGGCTACACCTTC. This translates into CASSPGQGDYGYTF.

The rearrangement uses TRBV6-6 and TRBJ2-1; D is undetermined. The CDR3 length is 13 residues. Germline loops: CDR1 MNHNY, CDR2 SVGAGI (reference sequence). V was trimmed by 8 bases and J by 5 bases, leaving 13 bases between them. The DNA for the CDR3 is TGTGCCAGCGGTCCCTACGGAGACAATGAGCAGTTCTTC. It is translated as CASGPYGDNEQFF.

The CDR3 reads CASSSAGEGETQYF. DNA for the CDR3: TGTGCCAGCAGTTCCGCAGGGGAGGGGGAGACCCAGTACTTC. This chain joins TRBV27 and TRBJ2-5; a possible D gene is TRBD2 (7 bases). The CDR3 is made up of 14 amino acids. Germline loops: CDR1 MNHEY, CDR2 SMNVEV (reference sequence). Trimming stripped 4 bases from V and 5 bases from J, with 14 bases between.

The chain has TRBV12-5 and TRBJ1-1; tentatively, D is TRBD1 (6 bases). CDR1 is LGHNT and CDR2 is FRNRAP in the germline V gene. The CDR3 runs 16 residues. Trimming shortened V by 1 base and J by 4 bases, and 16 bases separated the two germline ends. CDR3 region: CASGLETGGGVTEAFF. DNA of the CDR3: TGTGCTAGTGGTTTGGAGACAGGCGGGGGAGTCACTGAAGCTTTCTTT.

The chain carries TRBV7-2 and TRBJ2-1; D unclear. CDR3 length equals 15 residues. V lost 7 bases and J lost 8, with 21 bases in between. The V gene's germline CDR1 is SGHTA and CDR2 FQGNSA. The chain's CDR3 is CASTPSGARIYEQFF. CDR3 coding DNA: TGTGCCAGCACCCCATCCGGAGCCCGGATTTATGAGCAGTTCTTC.

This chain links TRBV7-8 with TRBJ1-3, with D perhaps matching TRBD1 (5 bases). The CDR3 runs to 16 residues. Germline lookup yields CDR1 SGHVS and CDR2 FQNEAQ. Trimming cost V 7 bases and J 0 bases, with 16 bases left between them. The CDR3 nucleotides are TGTGCCAGCACCCACCCGAGGGGAGGCTCTGGAAACACCATATATTTT. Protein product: CASTHPRGGSGNTIYF.

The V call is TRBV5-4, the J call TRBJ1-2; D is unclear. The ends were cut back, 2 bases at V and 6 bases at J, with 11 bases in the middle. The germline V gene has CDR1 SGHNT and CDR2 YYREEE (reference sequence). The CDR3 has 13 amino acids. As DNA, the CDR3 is TGTGCCAGCAGCTTTCAGATCATCGATGGCTACACCTTC. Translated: CASSFQIIDGYTF.

CDR3 sequence reads: CASSQLQGSAIYF. For the CDR3, the DNA is TGTGCCAGCAGCCAACTACAGGGGAGCGCCATATATTTT. This sequence joins TRBV7-9 and TRBJ1-3, with 7 bases identical to TRBD1. The CDR3 sequence is 13 residues long. The germline V gene encodes CDR1 SEHNR and CDR2 FQNEAQ (reference sequence). Trimming cost V 5 bases and J 11 bases; bases outside gene matches: 9.